The 10 T cell receptor beta chains below all came from one sample that was sequenced in a study of T cells in Graves' hyperthyroidism and ophthalmopathy. RNA transcripts served as the template for amplifying TCR beta CDR3 regions. The TCR CDR3 was amplified in a first-round RT-PCR using the HTBI primer set. Via MiXCR, TCRdb re-called the multiplex PCR reads, giving one row per CDR3 protein. The sample includes 550,000 to 700,000 distinct CDR3 sequences, more than 45% of them seen just once. Sequencing was done on a sample of peripheral blood or thyroid tissue (not recorded which). These receptors were obtained from an adult woman with Graves' disease, either hyperthyroidism or ophthalmopathy (not recorded which).

Only one count was recorded for this clonotype. A read error may account for a junction end that differs from germline. This sequence joins TRBV7-3 and TRBJ1-1; 8 bases agree with TRBD1. Germline V CDR1 and CDR2: SGHTA, FQGTGA. This CDR3 contains 16 residues. CDR3 sequence (DNA): TGCGCCAGCAGCTCCCTAGTTACAGGGGGGGGCACTGAAGCTTTCTTT. Translation gives CASSSLVTGGGTEAFF. Full variable domain (missing parts from reference TRBV7-3 and TRBJ1-1): GAGVSQTPSNKVTEKGKYVELRCDPISGHTALYWYRQSLGQGPEFLIYFQGTGAADDSGLPNDRFFAVRPEGSVSTLKIQRTERGDSAVYLCASSSLVTGGGTEAFFGQGTRLTVV.

The rearrangement links TRBV29-1 to TRBJ2-7, with D perhaps matching TRBD1 or TRBD2 (6 bases each). Trimming shortened V by 8 bases and J by 4 bases, and 15 bases separated the two germline ends. Germline assignment: CDR1 SQVTM and CDR2 ANQGSEA. The CDR3 contains 12 residues. CDR3 nucleotides: TGCAGCAGCCCGGTAGGGGGGTACGAGCAGTACTTC. As protein: CSSPVGGYEQYF.

In this sample, this clonotype turned up a few times. V is TRBV4-2 and J is TRBJ1-2, with D possibly matching TRBD1 (5 bases). This CDR3 is built from 16 residues. Germline CDR1 LGHNA, CDR2 YNFKEQ. The V end lost 0 bases, the J end lost 4 bases, and 15 bases lay between the germline ends. CDR3 in amino acids: CASSQDPKQTGYGYTF. CDR3 coding DNA: TGTGCCAGCAGCCAAGATCCGAAACAAACAGGCTATGGCTACACCTTC.

Ten or more counts support this clonotype. The rearrangement joins TRBV5-1 to TRBJ1-4, with D unclear. The CDR3 consists of 15 residues. Between the trimmed V and J ends, which lost 5 bases and 8 bases, there was a span of 19 bases. The V gene's germline CDR1 is SGHRS and CDR2 YFSETQ. DNA of the CDR3: TGCGCCAGCAGGCCCTTGGACGGGCCCAACGAAAAACTGTTTTTT. Translation gives CASRPLDGPNEKLFF.

There are many counts of this clonotype. The V and J genes are TRBV4-2 and TRBJ1-4; possible D gene TRBD1, 5 bases. Germline lookup yields CDR1 LGHNA and CDR2 YNFKEQ. Trimming left V 0 bases short and J 8 bases short, with 10 bases between. This CDR3 has 14 amino acids. CDR3 protein: CASSQDGGEEKLFF. DNA of the CDR3: TGTGCCAGCAGCCAAGATGGGGGGGAAGAAAAACTGTTTTTT.

The chain combines TRBV19 with TRBJ2-5; 7 bases align to TRBD2. This CDR3 spans 14 amino acids. The ends lost 5 bases at V and 1 base at J; junction bases unmatched: 4. Germline assignment: CDR1 LNHDA and CDR2 SQIVND (reference sequence). The CDR3 loop is CASSGGLPQETQYF. The CDR3 region has the DNA TGTGCCAGTAGTGGGGGACTACCCCAAGAGACCCAGTACTTC.

The chain combines TRBV9 with TRBJ1-2; D perhaps matches TRBD1 (6 bases). The length of the CDR3 is 14 residues. Germline V CDR1 and CDR2: SGDLS, YYNGEE. V lost 0 bases and J lost 3, with 9 bases in between. The CDR3 region is CASSVARGDYGYTF. The CDR3 coding sequence is TGTGCCAGCAGCGTAGCCAGGGGCGACTATGGCTACACCTTC.

This clonotype appeared many times. The chain recombines TRBV5-1 with TRBJ2-7; possibly TRBD2 for D (6 bases). This CDR3 contains 16 residues. V lost 4 bases, J lost 1 base, and 18 bases lay in between. Per germline, CDR1 SGHRS and CDR2 YFSETQ. CDR3 sequence (DNA): TGCGCCAGCAGCGAGGACAAGGAGCGGGTTTCCTACGAGCAGTACTTC. It encodes CASSEDKERVSYEQYF. Together with reference TRBV5-1 and TRBJ2-7, the CDR3 gives the full variable domain: KAGVTQTPRYLIKTRGQQVTLSCSPISGHRSVSWYQQTPGQGLQFLFEYFSETQRNKGNFPGRFSGRQFSNSRSEMNVSTLELGDSALYLCASSEDKERVSYEQYFGPGTRLTVT.

The chain has TRBV19 and TRBJ1-1; D gene ambiguous. This CDR3 contains 12 residues. Germline V gene data show CDR1 as LNHDA and CDR2 as SQIVND (reference sequence). V was clipped by 11 bases and J by 4 bases, with 14 bases between them. CDR3 amino acids: CAVWEGSTEAFF. CDR3 nucleotides: TGTGCCGTATGGGAAGGGAGCACTGAAGCTTTCTTT.

Remarks on this clonotype: Since no conserved phenylalanine or tryptophan closes the CDR3, a read error is the likely cause. No DNA is shown, since the ends of the CDR3 on it are uncertain; the CDR3 is the one TCRdb lists. This chain connects TRBV9 to TRBJ1-3; no check of the table's D call, TRBD1, against the DNA was made. Germline-derived CDR1 and CDR2 are SGDLS and YYNGEE. The length of the CDR3 is 10 amino acids, counting both ends. The CDR3 sequence: CASSVEWDPT.